This T cell receptor beta chain was identified in a study of T-cell reconstitution after alpha-beta-depleted transplantation in children. This clonotype came up a few times. The CDR3 length is 14 residues. CDR1 is SQVTM and CDR2 is ANQGSEA in the germline V gene. V was trimmed by 7 bases and J by 3 bases, leaving 19 bases between them. Researchers prepared the TCRbeta library using unique molecular identifiers, the study reports. TCRdb re-called the PCR reads with MiXCR, one entry per CDR3 protein. The table has some 300,000 distinct CDR3 sequences, approximately 10% seen once. The sample was PBMCs from the stem cell graft donor, taken from the stem cell graft. The sequence came from a human donor who donated a stem cell graft to a child with acute lymphoblastic leukemia. The chain joins TRBV29-1 to TRBJ2-7, with a tentative D call TRBD2 (5 bases). CDR3 bases: TGCAGCGCCCGAACCTTGAGCGGTTACTACGAGCAGTACTTC. It specifies CSARTLSGYYEQYF.